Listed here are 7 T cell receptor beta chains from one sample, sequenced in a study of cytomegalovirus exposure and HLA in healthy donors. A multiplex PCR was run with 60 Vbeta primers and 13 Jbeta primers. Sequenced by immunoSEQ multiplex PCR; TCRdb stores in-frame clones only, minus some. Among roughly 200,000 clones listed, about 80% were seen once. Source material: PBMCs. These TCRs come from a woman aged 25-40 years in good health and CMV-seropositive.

CDR3 DNA sequence: TGTGCCACCAGCAGAGGATTGACTAGCACAGATACGCAGTATTTT. It yields the protein CATSRGLTSTDTQYF. The rearrangement uses TRBV15 and TRBJ2-3; D call uncertain. Trimming cost V 1 base and J 0 bases, with 8 bases left between them. The CDR3 runs to 15 residues. Per the germline V gene, CDR1 is LNHNV and CDR2 is YYDKDF (reference sequence).

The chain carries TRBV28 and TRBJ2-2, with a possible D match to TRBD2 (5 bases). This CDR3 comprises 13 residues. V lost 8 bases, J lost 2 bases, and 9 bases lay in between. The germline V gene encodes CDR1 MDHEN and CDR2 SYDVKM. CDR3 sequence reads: CASGSGNTGELFF. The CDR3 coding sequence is TGTGCCAGCGGTTCGGGAAACACCGGGGAGCTGTTTTTT.

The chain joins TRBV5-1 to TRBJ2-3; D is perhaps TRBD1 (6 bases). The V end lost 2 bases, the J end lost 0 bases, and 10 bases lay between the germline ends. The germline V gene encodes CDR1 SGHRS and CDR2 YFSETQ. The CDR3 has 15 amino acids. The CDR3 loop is CASSFRQASTDTQYF. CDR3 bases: TGCGCCAGCAGCTTTCGACAGGCTAGCACAGATACGCAGTATTTT.

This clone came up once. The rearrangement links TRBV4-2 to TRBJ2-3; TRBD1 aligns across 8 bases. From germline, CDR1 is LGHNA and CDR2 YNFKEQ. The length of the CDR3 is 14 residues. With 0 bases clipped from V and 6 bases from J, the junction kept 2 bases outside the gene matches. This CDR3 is CASSQDRGPDTQYF. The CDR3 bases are TGTGCCAGCAGCCAAGACAGGGGGCCGGATACGCAGTATTTT.

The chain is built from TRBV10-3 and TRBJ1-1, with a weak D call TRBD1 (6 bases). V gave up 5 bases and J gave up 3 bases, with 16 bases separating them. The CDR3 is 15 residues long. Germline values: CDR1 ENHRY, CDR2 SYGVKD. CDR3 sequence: CAISRGGRGDTEAFF. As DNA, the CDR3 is TGTGCCATCAGTCGGGGGGGCAGGGGCGACACTGAAGCTTTCTTT.

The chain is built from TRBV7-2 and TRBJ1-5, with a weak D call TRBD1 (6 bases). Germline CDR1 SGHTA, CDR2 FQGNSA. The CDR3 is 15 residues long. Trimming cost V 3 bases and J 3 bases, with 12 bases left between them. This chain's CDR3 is CASSLELGANQPQHF. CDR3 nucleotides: TGTGCCAGCAGCTTGGAGTTGGGGGCCAATCAGCCCCAGCATTTT. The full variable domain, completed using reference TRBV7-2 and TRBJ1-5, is GAGVSQSPSNKVTEKGKDVELRCDPISGHTALYWYRQSLGQGLEFLIYFQGNSAPDKSGLPSDRFSAERTGGSVSTLTIQRTQQEDSAVYLCASSLELGANQPQHFGDGTRLSIL.

The DNA for the CDR3 is TGTGCCAGTAGTATGCAGGGGGGCAAGACCCAGTACTTC. Translated: CASSMQGGKTQYF. The chain links TRBV19 to TRBJ2-5; possible D gene TRBD1, 7 bases. CDR3 length equals 13 residues. The V end was cut by 3 bases, the J end by 6 bases, with 11 bases between. The germline gives CDR1 LNHDA, CDR2 SQIVND (reference sequence).